Presented here are 32 T cell receptor beta chains from one specimen sequenced in a study of blood T cell repertoires in COVID-19 (TCRdb year 2020). The library was built by means of the immunoSEQ multiplex PCR assay. TCRdb took over this immuneACCESS table, retaining in-frame rearrangements with V and J assigned. Such tables are incomplete; in checked studies, under half of the missing clones stem from an unresolved V gene, and the remainder is unexplained. The sample table contains 80,000 to 95,000 clones; only one count was recorded for 65% to 90% of them. Clones ranked in the top ten supply about 45% of the sample. The sequenced material came from peripheral blood. These receptors were obtained from a man at least 80 years old with acute or convalescent COVID-19.

This clone was detected only once. V and J are TRBV28 and TRBJ1-2; D is ambiguous. V was trimmed by 2 bases and J by 3 bases, leaving 4 bases between them. CDR3 length: 12 residues. CDR1 MDHEN and CDR2 SYDVKM come from the germline V gene. In nucleotides, the CDR3 is TGTGCCAGCAGTTTAACAGACTATGGCTACACCTTC. It encodes CASSLTDYGYTF.

This clone was picked up one time. The chain recombines TRBV27 with TRBJ2-3; 8 bases fit TRBD1. The CDR3 is 17 amino acids. After removal of 0 bases from V and 1 base from J, the junction contained 6 bases not matched to a gene. Germline lookup yields CDR1 MNHEY and CDR2 SMNVEV (reference sequence). CDR3 amino acids: CASSLSAGTGRTDTQYF. CDR3 bases: TGTGCCAGCAGTTTATCCGCGGGGACAGGTCGCACAGATACGCAGTATTTT.

The V call is TRBV2, the J call TRBJ2-5, with 9 bases fitting TRBD2. The CDR3 sequence is 14 residues long. The V gene's germline CDR1 is SNHLY and CDR2 FYNNEI. Trimming cost V 8 bases and J 3 bases; bases outside gene matches: 7. CDR3 sequence reads: CASAGLAIKETQYF. The CDR3 nucleotides are TGTGCCAGCGCGGGACTAGCCATTAAAGAGACCCAGTACTTC.

J is TRBJ1-1 and V is TRBV7-2; tentative D call: TRBD1 (5 bases). With 2 bases removed from V and 4 bases from J, the gap between germline ends came to 11 bases. The CDR3 loop spans 14 amino acids. The V gene's germline CDR1 is SGHTA and CDR2 FQGNSA. The CDR3 loop is CASSLQGLGTEAFF. In DNA form, the CDR3 reads TGTGCCAGCAGCTTACAGGGTTTGGGCACTGAAGCTTTCTTT.

The gene calls are TRBV7-6 and TRBJ2-7; 10 bases fit TRBD2. The CDR3 sequence is 15 residues long. V lost 5 bases, J lost 7 bases, and 11 bases stayed unmatched. CDR1 and CDR2 (germline): SGHVS, FNYEAQ. The CDR3 loop reads CASSPAASGRSEQYF. The CDR3 region has the DNA TGTGCCAGCAGCCCGGCGGCTAGCGGGAGAAGTGAGCAGTACTTC.

The chain couples TRBV5-4 to TRBJ1-5; 8 bases align to TRBD1. The V gene's germline CDR1 is SGHNT and CDR2 YYREEE (reference sequence). There are 14 residues in the CDR3. V gave up 2 bases and J gave up 2 bases; unmatched junction bases: 0. This CDR3 reads CASSLQGGNQPQHF. CDR3 in DNA: TGTGCCAGCAGCTTACAGGGGGGCAATCAGCCCCAGCATTTT. Based on the CDR3 plus reference TRBV5-4 and TRBJ1-5, the full variable domain is ETGVTQSPTHLIKTRGQQVTLRCSSQSGHNTVSWYQQALGQGPQFIFQYYREEENGRGNFPPRFSGLQFPNYSSELNVNALELDDSALYLCASSLQGGNQPQHFGDGTRLSIL.

This chain links TRBV18 with TRBJ2-2; 10 nucleotides agree with TRBD1. Germline V CDR1 and CDR2: KGHSH, LQKENI. Trimming cost V 2 bases and J 4 bases; bases outside gene matches: 7. CDR3 length: 17 residues. This CDR3 is CASSPIGTGESTGELFF. As DNA, the CDR3 is TGTGCCAGCTCACCAATCGGGACAGGGGAAAGCACCGGGGAGCTGTTTTTT.

This clone was seen more than once but under ten times. The genes are TRBV5-1 and TRBJ1-1; perhaps TRBD1 as D (5 bases). This CDR3 is 15 amino acids long. Germline CDR1 is SGHRS and CDR2 is YFSETQ. Trimming cost V 4 bases and J 1 base, with 14 bases left between them. The CDR3 DNA reads TGCGCCAGCAGCCGATTAGGACAACAGAACACTGAAGCTTTCTTT. This translates into CASSRLGQQNTEAFF.

This clone was seen just once. The chain carries TRBV14 and TRBJ2-5; 8 bases align to TRBD1. The germline gives CDR1 SGHDN, CDR2 FVKESK. V was pared by 4 bases and J by 5 bases, with 9 bases of the junction left unmatched. The CDR3 has 15 residues. CDR3 residues: CASSPRTGRTETQYF. The CDR3 DNA reads TGTGCCAGCAGCCCACGGACAGGGAGAACGGAGACCCAGTACTTC.

The chain joins TRBV5-1 to TRBJ1-2, with D possibly TRBD1 on 6 matching bases. V was clipped by 3 bases and J by 7 bases, with 19 bases between them. Looked up from germline, CDR1 is SGHRS and CDR2 is YFSETQ. The CDR3 is made up of 15 amino acids. Written as DNA, the CDR3 is TGCGCCAGCAGCTCCAATGCGGGGGCGAATATTGGCTACACCTTC. It encodes CASSSNAGANIGYTF.

The rearrangement uses TRBV29-1 and TRBJ1-3; 7 nucleotides align to TRBD1. The CDR3 spans 13 residues. The germline V gene encodes CDR1 SQVTM and CDR2 ANQGSEA. The J segment lost 2 bases and the V segment lost 7 bases, leaving 5 bases of the junction unmatched. CDR3: CSATTGTGNTIYF. In nucleotides, the CDR3 is TGCAGCGCCACGACAGGGACTGGAAACACCATATATTTT.

This sequence joins TRBV4-1 and TRBJ2-1, with 8 bases lining up with TRBD2. CDR3 length equals 17 residues. V lost 2 bases to trimming and J lost 3 bases; unmatched junction nucleotides: 9. The germline V gene encodes CDR1 MGHRA and CDR2 YSYEKL. The CDR3 region is CASSQLPTSGFYNEQFF. The CDR3 region has the DNA TGCGCCAGCAGCCAACTACCTACTAGCGGCTTCTACAATGAGCAGTTCTTC.

The chain employs TRBV19 and TRBJ2-7, with D possibly TRBD1 on 5 matching bases. Germline lookup yields CDR1 LNHDA and CDR2 SQIVND (reference sequence). The CDR3 contains 16 residues. The V and J ends lost 4 bases and 1 base respectively, with 17 bases between them. In DNA, the CDR3 is TGTGCCAGTAGTAGGGGTACAGGACCCGGGTCCTACGAGCAGTACTTC. Translation gives CASSRGTGPGSYEQYF.

The J gene is TRBJ1-4, the V gene TRBV15, with a possible D match to TRBD1 (6 bases). The V gene's germline CDR1 is LNHNV and CDR2 YYDKDF (reference sequence). This CDR3 comprises 17 residues. With 2 bases removed from V and 0 bases from J, the gap between germline ends came to 13 bases. The CDR3 bases are TGTGCCACCAGCAGAAAAACAGGGCGTTCAACTAATGAAAAACTGTTTTTT. Translation: CATSRKTGRSTNEKLFF.

The V gene is TRBV28, the J gene TRBJ1-1, with 8 bases identical to TRBD1. The CDR3 consists of 13 residues. The germline V gene encodes CDR1 MDHEN and CDR2 SYDVKM. V dropped 6 bases and J dropped 4; count of bases not matched to a gene: 4. The CDR3 spells CASRPGQGTEAFF. CDR3 DNA sequence: TGTGCCAGCAGACCCGGACAGGGCACTGAAGCTTTCTTT.

The chain uses TRBV4-2 and TRBJ2-2, with 9 nucleotides matching TRBD1. The CDR3 sequence is 16 residues long. V dropped 2 bases and J dropped 0; count of bases not matched to a gene: 1. Germline V lookup: CDR1 LGHNA, CDR2 YNFKEQ. The CDR3 DNA reads as TGTGCCAGCAGCCAATGGACAGGGGCGAACACCGGGGAGCTGTTTTTT. Translating it yields CASSQWTGANTGELFF.

The CDR3 nucleotides are TGTGCCAGCAGTGCTTGGACAAGAGCTTTCTTT. The encoded protein is CASSAWTRAFF. J is TRBJ1-1 and V is TRBV28, with a weak D call TRBD1 (5 bases). The CDR3 runs 11 residues. From germline, CDR1 is MDHEN and CDR2 SYDVKM. The germline V and J ends were trimmed by 5 bases and 10 bases, with 11 bases remaining between them.

The table lists this clone with a few counts. The V and J genes are TRBV6-5 and TRBJ1-4; D unclear. CDR3 length equals 13 residues. Germline-derived CDR1 and CDR2 are MNHEY and SVGAGI. V lost 0 bases and J 10 bases, leaving 9 bases between the germline ends. The CDR3 sequence is CASSYSNSGKLFF. CDR3 coding DNA: TGTGCCAGCAGTTACTCGAATAGTGGAAAACTGTTTTTT.

This clone was seen just once. The rearrangement joins TRBV11-2 to TRBJ2-7; 7 bases line up with TRBD1. J gave up 1 base and V 1 base, and 4 bases lay outside the gene matches. Germline CDR1 and CDR2: SGHAT and FQNNGV. The length of the CDR3 is 15 residues. The CDR3 DNA follows: TGTGCCAGCAGCTTAGTACCGGGACAGTCCTACGAGCAGTACTTC. Translated, it gives CASSLVPGQSYEQYF.

The table lists this clone with a few counts. CDR3 in amino acids: CASSSKGGRSYEQYF. In DNA, the CDR3 is TGTGCCAGCAGTTCGAAGGGAGGGCGTTCCTACGAGCAGTACTTC. The chain carries TRBV5-6 and TRBJ2-7; 7 nucleotides match TRBD2. The V gene's germline CDR1 is SGHDT and CDR2 YYEEEE. The V segment lost 5 bases and the J segment 1 base; nucleotides outside the gene matches: 9. CDR3 length equals 15 residues.

The chain has TRBV5-1 and TRBJ1-2, with TRBD1 matching over 7 bases. The CDR3 contains 14 residues. V trimming: 4 bases; J trimming: 4 bases; junction bases outside the gene matches: 7. Germline CDR1 reads SGHRS; CDR2 reads YFSETQ. CDR3 sequence (DNA): TGCGCCAGCAGCCTCGGGACAGATACCTATGGCTACACCTTC. Translated, it gives CASSLGTDTYGYTF.

The chain carries TRBV11-1 and TRBJ1-1; D remains unclear. V was clipped by 5 bases and J by 5 bases, with 9 bases between them. Germline values: CDR1 SGHAT, CDR2 FQDESV (reference sequence). There are 12 residues in the CDR3. This CDR3 is CASSPGGTEAFF. The CDR3 nucleotides are TGTGCCAGCAGCCCCGGAGGGACTGAAGCTTTCTTT. The variable domain in full, completed from reference TRBV11-1 and TRBJ1-1, reads EAEVAQSPRYKITEKSQAVAFWCDPISGHATLYWYRQILGQGPELLVQFQDESVVDDSQLPKDRFSAERLKGVDSTLKIQPAELGDSAMYLCASSPGGTEAFFGQGTRLTVV.

The chain links TRBV6-4 to TRBJ2-2; D perhaps matches TRBD1 (5 bases). This CDR3 is built from 14 residues. Trimming removed 4 bases from V and 1 base from J, with 7 bases in between. Germline values: CDR1 MRHNA, CDR2 SNTAGT. CDR3 bases: TGTGCCAGCAGTGTCCAGGGGAACACCGGGGAGCTGTTTTTT. This sequence encodes CASSVQGNTGELFF.

On this clone: At one end the junction does not follow the germline gene, possibly because of a read error. The chain links TRBV7-2 to TRBJ2-4; D possibly corresponds to TRBD2 (6 bases). Germline CDR1 is SGHTA and CDR2 is FQGNSA. The CDR3 totals 13 residues. The chain's CDR3 is CASSFGSERPGHF. The CDR3 DNA sequence: TGTGCCAGCAGCTTCGGGAGTGAGCGCCCCGGGCACTTC. The entire variable domain, with the rest obtained from reference TRBV7-2 and TRBJ2-4, is as follows: GAGVSQSPSNKVTEKGKDVELRCDPISGHTALYWYRQSLGQGLEFLIYFQGNSAPDKSGLPSDRFSAERTGGSVSTLTIQRTQQEDSAVYLCASSFGSERPGHFGAGTRLSVL.

This sequence joins TRBV29-1 and TRBJ2-1; D possibly corresponds to TRBD2 (6 bases). Deletions cut 3 bases from V and 2 bases from J, with 11 bases between. The CDR3 is made up of 14 amino acids. Germline V CDR1 and CDR2: SQVTM, ANQGSEA. The chain's CDR3 is CSVDYGRTYNEQFF. As DNA, the CDR3 is TGCAGCGTTGATTATGGGAGGACCTACAATGAGCAGTTCTTC.

V gene TRBV29-1 combines with J gene TRBJ1-4; 9 bases align to TRBD1. Germline-derived CDR1 and CDR2 are SQVTM and ANQGSEA. This CDR3 has 13 amino acids. The V gene end was trimmed by 4 bases and the J gene end by 7 bases; junction bases not matched to a gene: 4. In DNA, the CDR3 is TGCAGCGTTGTTGACAGGGGGATTGAAAAACTGTTTTTT. Residues: CSVVDRGIEKLFF.

This chain links TRBV19 with TRBJ2-3, with unresolved D. Germline V gives CDR1 LNHDA, CDR2 SQIVND (reference sequence). Deletions cut 5 bases from V and 6 bases from J, with 15 bases between. CDR3 size: 14 residues. The CDR3 reads CASSPAGPTDTQYF. As DNA, the CDR3 is TGTGCCAGTAGTCCTGCCGGTCCCACCGATACGCAGTATTTT.

In its sample, this clone was seen once. The V call is TRBV18, the J call TRBJ2-2; no firm D call. Germline V gene sequence: CDR1 KGHSH, CDR2 LQKENI. This CDR3 is built from 13 residues. Trimming pared 3 bases from V and 7 bases from J, leaving 9 bases between. The CDR3 coding sequence is TGTGCCAGCTCACCCGTATCTAGCGGGGAGCTGTTTTTT. It yields the protein CASSPVSSGELFF.

This chain connects TRBV7-2 to TRBJ1-6, with D unresolved. Germline lookup yields CDR1 SGHTA and CDR2 FQGNSA. This CDR3 is built from 14 residues. Between the trimmed V and J ends, which lost 1 base and 7 bases, there was a span of 8 bases. CDR3 loop: CASSLDPRNSPLHF. The CDR3 nucleotides read TGTGCCAGCAGCTTAGACCCGCGGAATTCACCCCTCCACTTT.

The chain links TRBV24-1 to TRBJ1-1; TRBD1 aligns across 8 bases. There are 15 residues in the CDR3. Germline loops: CDR1 KGHDR, CDR2 SFDVKD. Losses at the gene ends were 3 bases for V and 2 bases for J; bases not matched to a gene: 4. The CDR3 DNA reads as TGTGCCACCAGTGATCCCGGGACAGGTAACACTGAAGCTTTCTTT. Protein product: CATSDPGTGNTEAFF.

Here the CDR3 reads CASRDILYEQYF. The CDR3 DNA sequence: TGTGCCAGCAGGGACATACTCTACGAGCAGTACTTC. The chain carries TRBV2 and TRBJ2-7; tentatively, D is TRBD1 (5 bases). The germline gives CDR1 SNHLY, CDR2 FYNNEI. The CDR3 contains 12 residues. Trimming shortened V by 6 bases and J by 3 bases, and 9 bases separated the two germline ends.

The chain is built from TRBV5-4 and TRBJ1-4, with a possible D match to TRBD1 (6 bases). V was shortened by 2 bases and J by 5 bases, with 13 bases between the two germline ends. Germline V gene lookup returns CDR1 SGHNT and CDR2 YYREEE (reference sequence). This CDR3 is 15 amino acids long. This chain's CDR3 is CASSLRTADNEKLFF. As DNA, the CDR3 is TGTGCCAGCAGCTTACGGACAGCGGACAATGAAAAACTGTTTTTT. Supplemented by reference TRBV5-4 and TRBJ1-4, the full variable domain reads ETGVTQSPTHLIKTRGQQVTLRCSSQSGHNTVSWYQQALGQGPQFIFQYYREEENGRGNFPPRFSGLQFPNYSSELNVNALELDDSALYLCASSLRTADNEKLFFGSGTQLSVL.